This T cell receptor (beta chain) was observed in a study of OX40 agonist ivuxolimab in advanced cancers. Context from the whole study: Ivuxolimab was an agonistic, fully human IgG2 monoclonal antibody directed against OX40 (CD134), a costimulatory receptor. The purpose of peripheral TCRbeta sequencing was to test whether ivuxolimab changed TCR sequence diversity and led to clonal T-cell expansion. Of the approximately 50 dose-escalation patients, hepatocellular carcinoma was present in about 20, melanoma in approximately 15, renal cell carcinoma in 9 and head and neck cancer in 9. Intravenous ivuxolimab was administered to patients every 2 weeks at six dose levels: 0.01, 0.1, 0.3, 1.5, 3 and 10 mg/kg. The paper describes the monotherapy dose-escalation part (N of about 47 patients) of the phase I trial of ivuxolimab. Prior anti-PD-1, anti-PD-L1 or anti-CTLA-4 therapy was permitted, and checkpoint inhibitors had been received by about two fifths of dose-escalation patients. Partial responses occurred in three dose-escalation patients: two with cutaneous melanoma and one with hepatocellular carcinoma. A male proportion of around 81% and a mean age of about 60 years, ranging from 23 to 79, were recorded for the dose-escalation cohort. General study outcomes and caveats: After ivuxolimab, expanded clones were on average more numerous among CD8+ T cells than among CD4+ T cells. The antigen specificity of the peripheral T cells that underwent clonal expansion was not determined. Partial responders in the 0.1-3.0 mg/kg groups had among the lowest normalized peripheral clonal expansion, especially among CD8+ T cells. At doses of 0.1 to 3.0 mg/kg, clonal expansion of both CD4+ and CD8+ blood T cells was observed from baseline to week 6. Low levels of normalized T-cell clonal expansion were also seen in some nonresponding patients.

For sequencing of the TCRbeta CDR3 region, genomic DNA was extracted from the sorted cells. The immunoSEQ Assay was used for sequencing of TCRbeta CDR3 regions. Drawn from immuneACCESS, this table holds only the in-frame rearrangements with V and J called that TCRdb kept. Clones are partly lost; checked studies trace under half to an unresolved V gene and leave the rest unexplained. This sample is represented by about 40,000 clones; about 89% of them were singletons. More than 3% of the sample lies in the top ten. Trimming at the junction amounts to 3 bases on V and 0 bases on J, and the germline ends lie 11 bases apart. From its cysteine to its phenylalanine, the CDR3 spans 15 amino acids. Only the CDR3 DNA is retained, 45 bases long and in frame from the first base. In the germline V gene (reference sequence), CDR1 corresponds to GTSNPN and CDR2 to SVGIG. A word on this clone: Its recognized antigen is unknown. Base quality data are lacking; no much larger clone is found one base away.

The trial excluded patients who had a history of autoimmune disease or who were on systemic immunosuppression. Peripheral blood for TCR sequencing was collected from all dose cohorts at baseline, on cycle 4 day 1, and on cycle 7 day 1. The samples were taken from a phase I, first-in-human, multicenter, open-label dose-escalation trial of ivuxolimab. Adults with locally advanced or metastatic head and neck squamous cell, hepatocellular, melanoma or renal cell carcinoma were enrolled in the trial. Before TCR sequencing, CD4+ T cells and CD8+ T cells from peripheral blood were sorted into separate populations.

This receptor was obtained from an adult with an advanced solid tumor such as melanoma, head and neck, liver or kidney cancer. Source: CD4+ or CD8+ T cells sorted from blood, taken in a trial of the OX40 agonist ivuxolimab. The chain couples TRBV30 to TRBJ1-4; a tentative D match to TRBD1 spans 6 bases. The base sequence is TGTGCCTGGAGGATGTGGGACACAACTAATGAAAAACTGTTTTTT. It specifies CAWRMWDTTNEKLFF. Outside the CDR3, residues come from the reference TRBV30 and TRBJ1-4 proteins, so the full variable domain is: SQTIHQWPATLVQPVGSPLSLECTVEGTSNPNLYWYRQAAGRGLQLLFYSVGIGQISSEVPQNLSASRPQDRQFILSSKKLLLSDSGFYLCAWRMWDTTNEKLFFGSGTQLSVL.